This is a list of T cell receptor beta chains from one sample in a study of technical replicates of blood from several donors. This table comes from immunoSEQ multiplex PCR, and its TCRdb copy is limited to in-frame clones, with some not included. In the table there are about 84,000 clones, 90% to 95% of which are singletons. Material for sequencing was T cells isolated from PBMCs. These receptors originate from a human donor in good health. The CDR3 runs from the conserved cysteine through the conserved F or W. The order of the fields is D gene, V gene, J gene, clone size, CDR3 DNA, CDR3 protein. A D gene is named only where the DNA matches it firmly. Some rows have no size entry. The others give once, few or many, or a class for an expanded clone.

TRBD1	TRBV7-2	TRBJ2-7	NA	TGTGCCAGCAGCTTACGTTTGGGACAGGGGACCAACGAGCAGTACTTC	CASSLRLGQGTNEQYF
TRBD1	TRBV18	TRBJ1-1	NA	TGTGCCAGCTCATTGGGACAGTCCACTGAAGCTTTCTTT	CASSLGQSTEAFF
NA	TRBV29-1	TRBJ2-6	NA	TGCAGCGTAGAAGCCCTATCTGGGGCCAACGTCCTGACTTTC	CSVEALSGANVLTF
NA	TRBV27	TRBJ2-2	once	TGTGCCAGCAGTGAACTTCCCCGGACCGGGGAGCTGTTTTTT	CASSELPRTGELFF
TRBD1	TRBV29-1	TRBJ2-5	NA	TGCAGCGTTGATAGGGGGCCTCAAGAGACCCAGTACTTC	CSVDRGPQETQYF
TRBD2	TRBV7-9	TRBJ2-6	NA	TGTGCCAGCAGCCCCGGGACTAGCGGGAGTGCCTCTGGGGCCAACGTCCTGACTTTC	CASSPGTSGSASGANVLTF
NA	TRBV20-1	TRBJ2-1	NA	TGCAGTGCGCGGCTAGTGGCTGAGCAGTTCTTC	CSARLVAEQFF
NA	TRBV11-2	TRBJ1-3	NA	TGTGCCAGCAGCTTAGATGAAGGGGCCTTCTCTGGAAACACCATATATTTT	CASSLDEGAFSGNTIYF
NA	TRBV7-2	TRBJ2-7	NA	TGTGCCAGCAGCACTTACCTCTCCTACGAGCAGTACTTC	CASSTYLSYEQYF
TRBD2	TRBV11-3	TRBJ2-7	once	TGTGCCAGCAGCTTATTAAGCGGGGCTAGCTACGAGCAGTACTTC	CASSLLSGASYEQYF